Following are 7 T cell receptor beta chains from one sample sequenced in a study of blood T cell repertoires in COVID-19. TCRdb keeps only in-frame clones here, not all; method: immunoSEQ multiplex PCR. The data show tens of thousands of clones, around 73% seen once. Sequencing used peripheral blood. The origin of the receptors is a man older than 75 with acute or convalescent COVID-19.

The V and J genes are TRBV6-5 and TRBJ1-2, with 7 nucleotides matching TRBD1. With V trimmed by 4 bases and J by 4 bases, 3 bases remained unmatched. This CDR3 is built from 13 residues. Germline V gene lookup returns CDR1 MNHEY and CDR2 SVGAGI. The CDR3 sequence: CASSSDRTYGYTF. The CDR3 DNA reads as TGTGCCAGCAGTTCGGACAGGACCTATGGCTACACCTTC.

In this sample, this clone turned up a few times. The gene calls are TRBV6-5 and TRBJ2-2, with 8 positions matching TRBD1. The CDR3 runs 15 residues. CDR1 MNHEY and CDR2 SVGAGI come from the germline V gene. V trimming: 7 bases; J trimming: 4 bases; junction bases outside the gene matches: 8. CDR3 sequence reads: CASTTGQAGTGELFF. The CDR3 bases are TGTGCCAGCACCACGGGACAGGCGGGCACCGGGGAGCTGTTTTTT.

This clone was detected only once. The chain uses TRBV11-3 and TRBJ2-5; D ambiguous. From germline, CDR1 is SGHNT and CDR2 YENEEA. V was pared by 3 bases and J by 5 bases, with 10 bases between. The CDR3 spans 13 residues. In DNA form, the CDR3 reads TGTGCCAGCAGCTTTACCCGGGTGGAGACCCAGTACTTC. Translating gives CASSFTRVETQYF.

The chain recombines TRBV3-1 (or the pseudogene TRBV3-2) with TRBJ1-6; D is perhaps TRBD1 (5 bases). Germline values: CDR1 LGHDT, CDR2 YNNKEL (reference sequence). V lost 3 bases to trimming and J lost 7 bases, with 13 bases between them. The CDR3 length is 15 residues. The CDR3 DNA reads TGTGCCAGCAGCCATTGGGGCAGACCCAATTCACCCCTCCACTTT. Its protein product is CASSHWGRPNSPLHF.

CDR3 in DNA: TGTGCCAGCAGCCTTTTAAGCGGGAGCTCCGAGCAGTACTTC. The encoded protein is CASSLLSGSSEQYF. This sequence joins TRBV3-1 (or the pseudogene TRBV3-2) and TRBJ2-7; 8 bases agree with TRBD2. J lost 6 bases, V lost 4 bases, and 8 bases had no gene match. The CDR3 loop spans 14 amino acids. Germline V gives CDR1 LGHDT, CDR2 YNNKEL (reference sequence).

The V gene is TRBV3-1 (or the pseudogene TRBV3-2), the J gene TRBJ2-1; 7 nucleotides agree with TRBD2. Per germline, CDR1 LGHDT and CDR2 YNNKEL (reference sequence). The CDR3 runs to 20 residues. Trimming took 1 base from V and 7 from J; bases not matched to a gene: 22. CDR3 DNA: TGTGCCAGCAGCCAAGGACAACTGATCGGGGGACTAACCCGCATAAATGAGCAGTTCTTC. It yields the protein CASSQGQLIGGLTRINEQFF.

This sequence joins TRBV10-3 and TRBJ2-4, with 7 bases that match TRBD1. The J segment lost 7 bases and the V segment lost 11 bases, leaving 11 bases of the junction unmatched. This CDR3 is built from 13 residues. Germline V lookup: CDR1 ENHRY, CDR2 SYGVKD. The CDR3 nucleotides read TGTGCCTCGAGGGGACAGTTTAAGAACATTCAGTACTTC. Protein product: CASRGQFKNIQYF.